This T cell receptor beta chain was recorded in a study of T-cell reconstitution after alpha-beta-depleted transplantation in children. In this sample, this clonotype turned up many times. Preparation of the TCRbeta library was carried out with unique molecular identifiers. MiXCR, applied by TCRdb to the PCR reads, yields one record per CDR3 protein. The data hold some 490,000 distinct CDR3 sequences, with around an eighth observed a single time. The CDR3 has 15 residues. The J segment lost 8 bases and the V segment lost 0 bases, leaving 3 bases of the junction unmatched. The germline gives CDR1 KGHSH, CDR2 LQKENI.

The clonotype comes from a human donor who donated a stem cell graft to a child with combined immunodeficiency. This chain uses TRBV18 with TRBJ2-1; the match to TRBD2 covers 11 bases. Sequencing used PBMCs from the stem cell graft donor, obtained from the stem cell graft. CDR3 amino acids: CASSPPTSGKYEQFF. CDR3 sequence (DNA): TGTGCCAGCTCACCACCGACTAGCGGGAAGTATGAGCAGTTCTTC.